This entry concerns a single T cell receptor (beta chain). Its cognate antigen has yet to be identified. The record has no base qualities; no much larger clone is one base away. Using the deep immunoSEQ assay, multiplex PCR amplified TCR CDR3 regions from genomic DNA. Extracted genomic DNA from each cell subset was spread evenly across all wells of several immunoSEQ 96-well plates, with each plate serving as a replicate. For unsorted PBMC, approximately 310 ng genomic DNA, equal to approximately 30,000 T cell genomes, was loaded into each replicate PCR. Ten immunoSEQ deep assay plates were used to sequence the unsorted PBMC genomic DNA. The purified libraries were quantified using a Qubit 3.0 fluorometer, sized with a Bioanalyzer 2100, and then quantified again using the KAPA Library Quantification kit. A separate single-read 150-cycle Illumina NextSeq 550 flow cell was used to sequence each immunoSEQ 96-well plate. Turning to the authors' computational methods: The immunoSEQ output contained only junctional sequences without quality scores, so filtering could not match that applied to full-length reads. Sequences were annotated with PyIR, a Python wrapper for IgBLAST v1.9, using IMGT germline references to assign V/J genes and CDR3. Any read was removed if the V/J assignment was weak (E-value above 1e-6), the CDR3 was missing, or the read contained stop codons, out-of-frame junctions, or ambiguous translated residues. V3J clonotypes were defined as sequences sharing an identical inferred V gene, J gene, and CDR3 amino acid sequence. Percentage overlap between repertoires was calculated by dividing the number of shared unique clonotypes by the size of the smaller repertoire. Repertoire richness was assessed with RTK rarefaction, the Chao1 estimator, and Recon v2.1 estimates of unobserved clonotypes. In TCRdb, the immuneACCESS table is reduced to in-frame sequences with V and J assigned. These tables do not hold every clone; where another copy was compared, an unresolved V gene accounts for under half, and the others remain unexplained. V and J calls and clone size are as listed in that table; D and trimming were resolved from the DNA. Counted in this sample were about 470,000 clones; 75% to 85% of them appeared once. The ten largest make up about 13% of the sample.

This entry comes from a study of shared clonotypes between healthy human individuals (dated by TCRdb to the early 2020s). In terms of the full investigation: The cohort comprised a couple of women and a few men aged 18 to 49 years. Libraries were prepared and TCR repertoires were sequenced by different laboratories using diverse techniques, in order to increase sequencing depth and limit assay-specific biases. Blood TCR repertoires of roughly five healthy adults were deeply sequenced to estimate repertoire size and the extent of clonotype sharing between individuals. Per donor, leukapheresis produced somewhere between about 0.94 and 9 billion PBMCs.

Donors were healthy HIV-negative adults with no recently reported acute infections or vaccinations. All donors were Caucasian adults living in Nashville, Tennessee, USA. For unsorted samples, about 90 million PBMCs were counted and genomic DNA was extracted with the QIAamp DNA Blood Mini kit. Blood was obtained by leukapheresis, after which PBMCs were separated by Ficoll-Histopaque density gradient centrifugation and cryopreserved in liquid nitrogen vapor phase. Broader findings and caveats from the paper: Sampling was restricted to blood, and TCR repertoires in tissues likely differ from the TCR repertoires found in blood. Pairwise subsampling indicated that sequencing depth was expected to affect the degree of clonotype sharing among donors. Because the study included a small number of donors, the genetic and exposure-history diversity represented was limited.

The germline V gene (reference sequence) gives CDR1 as PRHDT and CDR2 as FYEKMQ. The CDR3 runs 16 residues from the cysteine to the phenylalanine. The entry retains the CDR3 DNA only, 48 bases that are in frame from base 1. The V end gives up 1 base and the J end 1 base, leaving 2 bases in the junction not matched to a gene. The sequence was obtained from a woman in her 40s in good health. Some clones in this sample may be carry-over from other donors' samples. What was sequenced was PBMCs. The rearrangement joined TRBV13 to TRBJ2-1, with 9 junctional bases fitting TRBD2. The nucleotides read TGTGCCAGCAGCTTAGTAGCGGGAGTGTCCTACAATGAGCAGTTCTTC. Translated, this gives CASSLVAGVSYNEQFF.